These 30 T cell receptor beta chains were all obtained from the same sample, sequenced in a study of cytomegalovirus exposure and HLA in healthy donors. PCR primers comprised 60 Vbeta and 13 Jbeta primers. Sequencing used immunoSEQ multiplex PCR; TCRdb keeps in-frame clones, though not all of them. The sample's table shows more than 140,000 clones. The sample comprised PBMCs. The receptor set was obtained from a woman between 18 and 30 years old in good health and CMV-seronegative.

This chain joins TRBV5-6 and TRBJ2-1, with D hard to call. V was trimmed by 4 bases and J by 8 bases, leaving 7 bases between them. There are 11 residues in the CDR3. The germline V gene encodes CDR1 SGHDT and CDR2 YYEEEE. The CDR3 DNA reads TGTGCCAGCAGCCAAAAATATGAGCAGTTCTTC. Amino acid sequence: CASSQKYEQFF.

This rearrangement joins TRBV4-1 to TRBJ2-7; maybe TRBD2 (6 bases). Germline CDR1 and CDR2: MGHRA and YSYEKL. This CDR3 is 13 amino acids long. The ends were cut back, 0 bases at V and 6 bases at J, with 9 bases in the middle. The CDR3 nucleotides read TGCGCCAGCAGCCAAGAGACGGGAGTCGAGCAGTACGTC. Residues: CASSQETGVEQYV.

V usage is TRBV11-2 and J usage is TRBJ1-4; the D gene is possibly TRBD1 (5 bases). Per the germline V gene, CDR1 is SGHAT and CDR2 is FQNNGV. This CDR3 has 14 amino acids. The ends were cut back, 4 bases at V and 2 bases at J, with 8 bases in the middle. The CDR3 nucleotides are TGTGCCAGCAGCTGGGGGGTGACTAATGAAAAACTGTTTTTT. It encodes CASSWGVTNEKLFF.

The chain joins TRBV5-8 to TRBJ1-2; D may be TRBD1 (6 bases). V was shortened by 3 bases and J by 8 bases, with 14 bases between the two germline ends. Germline CDR1 reads SGHTS; CDR2 reads YDEGEE. There are 13 residues in the CDR3. CDR3 in DNA: TGTGCCAGCAGCTCGCAAGGGGGAAGGGGCTACACCTTC. Amino acids: CASSSQGGRGYTF.

This chain connects TRBV10-3 to TRBJ2-2; 11 nucleotides line up with TRBD2. The CDR3 covers 15 residues. V was pared by 7 bases and J by 3 bases, with 4 bases of the junction left unmatched. Per the germline V gene, CDR1 is ENHRY and CDR2 is SYGVKD. The CDR3 here is CAIKGLAADTGELFF. The CDR3 region has the DNA TGTGCCATCAAGGGACTAGCGGCAGACACCGGGGAGCTGTTTTTT.

The chain couples TRBV19 to TRBJ2-4; the match to TRBD2 covers 7 bases. With 4 bases clipped from V and 1 base from J, the junction kept 1 base outside the gene matches. This CDR3 comprises 14 residues. CDR1 and CDR2 from the germline V gene are LNHDA and SQIVND (reference sequence). For the CDR3, the DNA is TGTGCCAGTAGTAGCGGGAGTGCCAAAAACATTCAGTACTTC. Translated, it gives CASSSGSAKNIQYF.

The gene calls are TRBV5-1 and TRBJ2-7, with 7 bases fitting TRBD2. The CDR3 spans 13 residues. CDR1 is SGHRS and CDR2 is YFSETQ in the germline V gene. Trimming removed 4 bases from V and 2 bases from J; junction bases left unmatched: 3. In DNA, the CDR3 is TGCGCCAGCAGCAGCGCGGGAGCCTACGAGCAGTACTTC. Translated: CASSSAGAYEQYF.

The chain recombines TRBV25-1 with TRBJ2-1; 8 nucleotides agree with TRBD2. Germline V gene sequence: CDR1 MGHDK, CDR2 SYGVNS. CDR3 length equals 18 residues. After removal of 3 bases from V and 4 bases from J, the junction contained 14 bases not matched to a gene. The CDR3 DNA reads TGTGCCAGCAGTGACGCGGGGGGACCACACCGGATTTACAATGAGCAGTTCTTC. This sequence encodes CASSDAGGPHRIYNEQFF.

The chain's CDR3 is CASSQGQVNTEAFF. Here the CDR3 DNA reads TGCGCCAGCAGCCAGGGACAGGTAAACACTGAAGCTTTCTTT. This chain connects TRBV5-1 to TRBJ1-1; 8 bases line up with TRBD1. Trimming took 4 bases from V and 2 from J; bases not matched to a gene: 4. The CDR3 length is 14 residues. The V gene's germline CDR1 is SGHRS and CDR2 YFSETQ.

The chain combines TRBV5-1 with TRBJ2-5; weak D call: TRBD2 (5 bases). V shed 4 bases and J shed 4 bases, with 11 bases lying between them. Germline values: CDR1 SGHRS, CDR2 YFSETQ. The CDR3 covers 13 residues. The CDR3 DNA follows: TGCGCCAGCAGCAGAGGACTGGGAGAGACCCAGTACTTC. Encoded protein: CASSRGLGETQYF.

The chain joins TRBV5-1 to TRBJ2-5; D is ambiguous. Germline-derived CDR1 and CDR2 are SGHRS and YFSETQ. This CDR3 has 12 amino acids. V lost 2 bases, J lost 3 bases, and 5 bases lay in between. The CDR3 DNA sequence: TGCGCCAGCAGCTTCAATGAAGAGACCCAGTACTTC. Translation: CASSFNEETQYF.

V usage is TRBV27 and J usage is TRBJ2-3; 10 nucleotides agree with TRBD2. Germline values: CDR1 MNHEY, CDR2 SMNVEV (reference sequence). V trimming: 7 bases; J trimming: 2 bases; junction bases outside the gene matches: 3. The CDR3 covers 14 residues. This CDR3 reads CASKLAGATDTQYF. The CDR3 nucleotides read TGTGCCAGCAAGCTAGCGGGGGCCACAGATACGCAGTATTTT.

The rearrangement joins TRBV6-1 to TRBJ2-7, with 8 bases identical to TRBD2. Germline V CDR1 and CDR2: MNHNS, SASEGT. The CDR3 runs to 14 residues. V was clipped by 3 bases and J by 5 bases; unmatched bases: 6. CDR3 in amino acids: CASSDAGGSHEQYF. DNA for the CDR3: TGTGCCAGCAGTGATGCGGGAGGTAGCCACGAGCAGTACTTC.

The gene calls are TRBV30 and TRBJ1-2; possibly TRBD1 for D (6 bases). The germline V and J ends were trimmed by 4 bases and 0 bases, with 15 bases remaining between them. CDR1 is GTSNPN, CDR2 SVGIG, per germline (reference sequence). The CDR3 has 15 amino acids. The CDR3 nucleotides are TGTGCCTGGAACCCACAGGGAGAGGCTAACTATGGCTACACCTTC. Its translation is CAWNPQGEANYGYTF.

Notes on this clone: The sample contains more than one DNA sequence encoding this CDR3. The rearrangement links TRBV9 to TRBJ2-6; 8 nucleotides match TRBD1. CDR1 and CDR2 (germline): SGDLS, YYNGEE. The CDR3 length is 18 residues. J lost 1 base, V lost 2 bases, and 8 bases had no gene match. The CDR3 DNA follows: TGTGCCAGCAGCGTCGGGCAGGGGGCTTTTTCTGGGGCCAACGTCCTGACTTTC. Protein product: CASSVGQGAFSGANVLTF.

The CDR3 here is CASSASGSTDTQYF. The CDR3, as DNA: TGTGCCAGCAGTGCTAGCGGGAGCACAGATACGCAGTATTTT. The V gene is TRBV6-4, the J gene TRBJ2-3; 8 nucleotides line up with TRBD2. After removal of 4 bases from V and 0 bases from J, the junction contained 0 bases not matched to a gene. Germline V CDR1 and CDR2: MRHNA, SNTAGT. CDR3 length equals 14 residues.

The V and J genes are TRBV7-9 and TRBJ2-2; 7 positions agree with TRBD2. The CDR3 is 18 residues long. Germline V gives CDR1 SEHNR, CDR2 FQNEAQ (reference sequence). With 2 bases clipped from V and 0 bases from J, the junction kept 9 bases outside the gene matches. The CDR3 here is CASSLWVSGSPNTGELFF. The CDR3 DNA reads as TGTGCCAGCAGCTTATGGGTTAGCGGGTCACCGAACACCGGGGAGCTGTTTTTT.

The genes are TRBV5-1 and TRBJ2-3; the match to TRBD2 covers 12 bases. This CDR3 is 17 amino acids long. Germline lookup yields CDR1 SGHRS and CDR2 YFSETQ. V shed 0 bases, J shed 4 bases, and the junction held 6 bases outside the gene matches. CDR3 protein: CASSLVLAGGSADTQYF. CDR3 DNA sequence: TGCGCCAGCAGCTTGGTACTAGCGGGAGGAAGCGCAGATACGCAGTATTTT.

DNA for the CDR3: TGTGCCAGCAGCTTAGAGACTAGCGGGAGTCGGGGGGAGACCCAGTACTTC. Protein product: CASSLETSGSRGETQYF. The V call is TRBV7-6, the J call TRBJ2-5, with TRBD2 matching over 12 bases. There are 17 residues in the CDR3. V shed 1 base, J shed 5 bases, and the junction held 8 bases outside the gene matches. CDR1 is SGHVS and CDR2 is FNYEAQ in the germline V gene.

This chain joins TRBV19 and TRBJ1-4, with D unclear. Germline loops: CDR1 LNHDA, CDR2 SQIVND (reference sequence). The V end was cut by 5 bases, the J end by 4 bases, with 8 bases between. This CDR3 region has 13 residues. DNA of the CDR3: TGTGCCAGTAGTCGTCAGGATAATGAAAAACTGTTTTTT. Protein product: CASSRQDNEKLFF.

The J gene is TRBJ2-3, the V gene TRBV7-3, with D possibly matching TRBD1 (6 bases). Looked up from germline, CDR1 is SGHTA and CDR2 is FQGTGA. The CDR3 contains 15 residues. V lost 5 bases and J lost 0, with 12 bases in between. CDR3 sequence: CASSLQGTSTDTQYF. For the CDR3, the DNA is TGTGCCAGCAGCCTACAGGGAACTAGCACAGATACGCAGTATTTT.

This chain connects TRBV5-1 to TRBJ2-1, with TRBD1 identical over 9 bases. In germline, CDR1 is SGHRS, CDR2 YFSETQ. This CDR3 spans 16 amino acids. V was pared by 2 bases and J by 5 bases, with 8 bases of the junction left unmatched. The CDR3 sequence: CASSFLGTGTHNEQFF. CDR3 nucleotide sequence: TGCGCCAGCAGCTTCTTAGGGACAGGGACCCACAATGAGCAGTTCTTC.

V is TRBV7-9 and J is TRBJ2-7; maybe TRBD1 (5 bases). Looked up from germline, CDR1 is SEHNR and CDR2 is FQNEAQ (reference sequence). This CDR3 is built from 12 residues. The V end lost 5 bases, the J end lost 4 bases, and 9 bases lay between the germline ends. The CDR3 DNA is TGTGCCAGCAGCACCCCAGGGTACGAGCAGTACGTC. As protein: CASSTPGYEQYV.

The V and J genes are TRBV19 and TRBJ2-3, with a tentative D call TRBD2 (6 bases). This CDR3 region has 17 residues. Germline V gene data show CDR1 as LNHDA and CDR2 as SQIVND (reference sequence). V lost 2 bases and J 5 bases, leaving 20 bases between the germline ends. Written as DNA, the CDR3 is TGTGCCAGTAGTATACGGCCCGGGGCTAGCGTGGAAGATACGCAGTATTTT. Residues: CASSIRPGASVEDTQYF.

The chain has TRBV19 and TRBJ1-5; 10 positions agree with TRBD1. V was pared by 5 bases and J by 6 bases, with 10 bases of the junction left unmatched. This CDR3 is built from 16 residues. The V gene's germline CDR1 is LNHDA and CDR2 SQIVND (reference sequence). CDR3 region: CASSSLGTGVGQPQHF. CDR3 bases: TGTGCCAGTAGTTCATTAGGGACAGGGGTAGGTCAGCCCCAGCATTTT. The whole variable domain, filled in from reference TRBV19 and TRBJ1-5, reads DGGITQSPKYLFRKEGQNVTLSCEQNLNHDAMYWYRQDPGQGLRLIYYSQIVNDFQKGDIAEGYSVSREKKESFPLTVTSAQKNPTAFYLCASSSLGTGVGQPQHFGDGTRLSIL.

The chain is built from TRBV7-9 and TRBJ2-5; 8 bases fit TRBD1. This CDR3 spans 16 amino acids. V trimming: 0 bases; J trimming: 4 bases; junction bases outside the gene matches: 7. Germline V lookup: CDR1 SEHNR, CDR2 FQNEAQ (reference sequence). CDR3 nucleotides: TGTGCCAGCAGCTTAGCGGTGGGCAGGGGGCGAGAGACCCAGTACTTC. It encodes CASSLAVGRGRETQYF.

In the case of this clone: One junction end disagrees with the germline gene, perhaps due to a read error. The sample contains more than one DNA sequence encoding this CDR3. This chain joins TRBV2 and TRBJ2-7; a possible D gene is TRBD1 (6 bases). This CDR3 has 13 amino acids. Germline lookup yields CDR1 SNHLY and CDR2 FYNNEI. DNA for the CDR3: TGTGCTAGCAGGATATCAGGGGTAGGCGAGCAGTACTTC. This codes for CASRISGVGEQYF.

A word on this clone: Germline is not matched at one junction end, which may reflect a read error. The chain links TRBV7-7 to TRBJ2-2; 12 bases are a match to TRBD2. Germline V gives CDR1 SSHAT, CDR2 FNYEAQ (reference sequence). This CDR3 region has 17 residues. The CDR3 region has the DNA TGTGCTAGCAGCTTCTCTAGCGGGAGGGCGAACACCGGGGAGCTGTTTTTT. It specifies CASSFSSGRANTGELFF.

The V gene is TRBV6-1, the J gene TRBJ2-1; 9 nucleotides match TRBD2. The CDR3 contains 15 residues. Germline CDR1 reads MNHNS; CDR2 reads SASEGT. V shed 6 bases, J shed 7 bases, and the junction held 10 bases outside the gene matches. CDR3 residues: CASRWGLAGTNEQFF. CDR3 nucleotide sequence: TGTGCCAGCAGGTGGGGGCTAGCGGGGACTAATGAGCAGTTCTTC.

J is TRBJ2-7 and V is TRBV5-1; 7 nucleotides align to TRBD1. CDR1 is SGHRS, CDR2 YFSETQ, per germline. The ends lost 0 bases at V and 5 bases at J; junction bases unmatched: 2. The CDR3 consists of 13 residues. CDR3 amino acids: CASSLEGTDEQYV. The CDR3 DNA reads as TGCGCCAGCAGCTTGGAAGGGACAGACGAGCAGTACGTC.